Presented here are 22 T cell receptor beta chains from one specimen sequenced in a study of shared clonotypes between healthy human individuals. TCRdb's table, derived via immunoSEQ multiplex PCR, lists solely in-frame clones and lacks some. The data contain around 2.5 million clones, 93% of them seen just once; the ten biggest clones take up around 0.37%. Source material: naive CD4+ T cells from PBMCs. Regarding subset: CD45RA+ positively selected. Source of these receptors: a man aged 18 to 35 in good health. Some clones in this sample may be carry-over from other donors' samples.

CDR3 region: CAIRGWGVGETQYF. CDR3 bases: TGTGCCATCCGGGGATGGGGGGTAGGAGAGACCCAGTACTTC. The rearrangement links TRBV6-1 to TRBJ2-5; D might be TRBD2 (6 bases). The CDR3 extends over 14 amino acids. Germline V lookup: CDR1 MNHNS, CDR2 SASEGT. Trimming took off 10 bases at V and 4 bases at J, with 19 bases between the two ends.

As for this clone: In the same sample, other DNA sequences code for this CDR3. The rearrangement uses TRBV7-2 and TRBJ2-3; D gene ambiguous. This CDR3 is 14 amino acids long. The germline CDR1 and CDR2 sequences are SGHTA and FQGNSA. V lost 1 base and J lost 2, with 7 bases in between. In DNA form, the CDR3 reads TGTGCCAGCAGCTTAGATGGCAACACAGATACGCAGTATTTT. It yields the protein CASSLDGNTDTQYF.

As to this clone: This sample also contains other DNA sequences that code for the same CDR3. This chain connects TRBV5-1 to TRBJ1-2; D is perhaps TRBD1 (6 bases). The CDR3 loop spans 13 amino acids. V was cut by 0 bases and J by 5 bases, with 8 bases left in between. Germline V gene lookup returns CDR1 SGHRS and CDR2 YFSETQ. CDR3 nucleotide sequence: TGCGCCAGCAGCTTGGCCGGGACATATGGCTACACCTTC. Translating it yields CASSLAGTYGYTF.

V usage is TRBV2 and J usage is TRBJ2-2; D call uncertain. The germline gives CDR1 SNHLY, CDR2 FYNNEI. Trimming cost V 4 bases and J 6 bases, with 9 bases left between them. CDR3 length equals 13 residues. CDR3 DNA sequence: TGTGCCAGCAGTGTCCCCGTACCCGGGGAGCTGTTTTTT. It yields the protein CASSVPVPGELFF.

This clone was counted at least ten times. The V gene is TRBV5-5, the J gene TRBJ1-5; the match to TRBD1 covers 7 bases. This CDR3 contains 16 residues. With 1 base clipped from V and 3 bases from J, the junction kept 7 bases outside the gene matches. Germline V CDR1 and CDR2: SGHKS, YYEKEE (reference sequence). The CDR3 sequence is CASSLYAGGNNQPQHF. The CDR3 bases are TGTGCCAGCAGCTTGTACGCAGGGGGTAACAATCAGCCCCAGCATTTT.

The J gene is TRBJ1-1, the V gene TRBV5-1, with no clear D. The germline V gene has CDR1 SGHRS and CDR2 YFSETQ. V lost 4 bases and J lost 10, with 14 bases in between. The CDR3 has 12 amino acids. The CDR3 bases are TGCGCCAGCAGCGTAGACGGGGTGGGAGCTTTCTTT. This gives the protein CASSVDGVGAFF.

The V and J genes are TRBV6-1 and TRBJ1-5; perhaps TRBD1 as D (5 bases). V dropped 3 bases and J dropped 6 bases, with 18 bases sitting between them. The CDR3 runs to 16 residues. Germline CDR1 and CDR2: MNHNS and SASEGT. The CDR3 protein is CASSESYLQGSQPQHF. CDR3 DNA sequence: TGTGCCAGCAGTGAGTCTTACCTCCAGGGAAGTCAGCCCCAGCATTTT.

As regards this clone: Other DNA sequences within the sample encode an identical CDR3. The gene calls are TRBV18 and TRBJ1-2; no definite D call. The CDR3 consists of 13 residues. V was cut by 2 bases and J by 0 bases, with 4 bases left in between. CDR1 KGHSH and CDR2 LQKENI come from the germline V gene. This CDR3 is CASSPSANYGYTF. CDR3 DNA: TGTGCCAGCTCACCATCAGCTAACTATGGCTACACCTTC.

The gene calls are TRBV9 and TRBJ1-1, with a tentative D call TRBD1 (6 bases). The CDR3 runs 17 residues. Per germline, CDR1 SGDLS and CDR2 YYNGEE. Trimming left V 2 bases short and J 5 bases short, with 22 bases between. CDR3 in DNA: TGTGCCAGCAGCGTCGGATTATGGGGGGCAGAAGGAACTGAAGCTTTCTTT. This translates into CASSVGLWGAEGTEAFF.

The chain uses TRBV6-5 and TRBJ2-7, with 9 nucleotides matching TRBD1. CDR1 is MNHEY, CDR2 SVGAGI, per germline. The V and J ends lost 2 bases and 3 bases, in that order; junction bases with no gene match: 5. This CDR3 is built from 15 residues. CDR3 in amino acids: CASSYTPGQGYEQYF. The CDR3 DNA is TGTGCCAGCAGTTACACACCGGGACAGGGCTACGAGCAGTACTTC.

The chain joins TRBV5-1 to TRBJ2-2; D not certain. CDR1 is SGHRS and CDR2 is YFSETQ in the germline V gene. V was clipped by 1 base and J by 2 bases, with 6 bases between them. CDR3 length: 14 amino acids. CDR3 bases: TGCGCCAGCAGCTTGATGGAAAACACCGGGGAGCTGTTTTTT. It encodes CASSLMENTGELFF.

The CDR3: CASRGQGENQPQHF. CDR3 sequence (DNA): TGTGCCAGCAGGGGACAGGGGGAGAATCAGCCCCAGCATTTT. The chain is built from TRBV6-5 and TRBJ1-5; 11 bases match TRBD1. Trimming removed 6 bases from V and 4 bases from J; junction bases left unmatched: 2. The V gene's germline CDR1 is MNHEY and CDR2 SVGAGI. The CDR3 totals 14 residues.

CDR3 DNA: TGCGCCAGCAGCTTTGGGGGGCGAACCGGGGAGCTGTTTTTT. It is translated as CASSFGGRTGELFF. The chain recombines TRBV5-1 with TRBJ2-2; the D call may be TRBD1 or TRBD2 (6 bases each). V dropped 2 bases and J dropped 5 bases, with 10 bases sitting between them. The CDR3 has 14 residues. Germline-derived CDR1 and CDR2 are SGHRS and YFSETQ.

The V and J genes are TRBV11-1 and TRBJ1-1, with 7 bases that match TRBD1. The ends lost 10 bases at V and 11 bases at J; junction bases unmatched: 19. The CDR3 is made up of 14 amino acids. Germline V gene sequence: CDR1 SGHAT, CDR2 FQDESV (reference sequence). CDR3 sequence reads: CATSRSGTADWAFF. The CDR3 DNA sequence: TGTGCCACCTCTCGATCCGGGACAGCTGATTGGGCTTTCTTT. Supplemented by reference TRBV11-1 and TRBJ1-1, the full variable domain reads EAEVAQSPRYKITEKSQAVAFWCDPISGHATLYWYRQILGQGPELLVQFQDESVVDDSQLPKDRFSAERLKGVDSTLKIQPAELGDSAMYLCATSRSGTADWAFFGQGTRLTVV.

This rearrangement joins TRBV28 to TRBJ1-3; D call uncertain. The V gene lost 2 bases and the J gene lost 1 base, with 9 bases spanning the gap. CDR3 length: 15 amino acids. Germline V gene data show CDR1 as MDHEN and CDR2 as SYDVKM. CDR3 coding DNA: TGTGCCAGCAGTTTAGCACAGATTTCTGGAAACACCATATATTTT. Translated, it gives CASSLAQISGNTIYF. The complete variable domain, with remaining parts taken from reference TRBV28 and TRBJ1-3, reads DVKVTQSSRYLVKRTGEKVFLECVQDMDHENMFWYRQDPGLGLRLIYFSYDVKMKEKGDIPEGYSVSREKKERFSLILESASTNQTSMYLCASSLAQISGNTIYFGEGSWLTVV.

The chain joins TRBV11-2 to TRBJ1-2; D might be TRBD1 (5 bases). The germline V and J ends were trimmed by 7 bases and 4 bases, with 22 bases remaining between them. In germline, CDR1 is SGHAT, CDR2 FQNNGV. This CDR3 is 16 amino acids long. The CDR3 DNA follows: TGTGCCAGCAATAAACCCGTGGGAGGCGGGGGCTATGGCTACACCTTC. Residues: CASNKPVGGGGYGYTF. Variable domain in full (rest from reference TRBV11-2 and TRBJ1-2): EAGVAQSPRYKIIEKRQSVAFWCNPISGHATLYWYQQILGQGPKLLIQFQNNGVVDDSQLPKDRFSAERLKGVDSTLKIQPAKLEDSAVYLCASNKPVGGGGYGYTFGSGTRLTVV.

The chain joins TRBV27 to TRBJ2-2; the D is unclear. Deletions cut 3 bases from V and 4 bases from J, with 9 bases between. The CDR3 spans 14 residues. Germline V gives CDR1 MNHEY, CDR2 SMNVEV (reference sequence). The CDR3 here is CASSLNWGTGELFF. CDR3 coding DNA: TGTGCCAGCAGTTTGAACTGGGGCACCGGGGAGCTGTTTTTT.

This CDR3 is CASSQNTGARAYNEQFF. DNA of the CDR3: TGCGCCAGCAGCCAAAATACAGGGGCCAGGGCCTACAATGAGCAGTTCTTC. The chain has TRBV4-1 and TRBJ2-1; 7 bases fit TRBD1. This CDR3 has 17 amino acids. Germline CDR1 is MGHRA and CDR2 is YSYEKL. J was trimmed by 2 bases and V by 2 bases; bases with no gene match: 9.

This chain links TRBV5-1 with TRBJ1-1, with D maybe TRBD1 (5 bases). The germline V and J ends were trimmed by 0 bases and 6 bases, with 15 bases remaining between them. CDR1 is SGHRS and CDR2 is YFSETQ in the germline V gene. The CDR3 is 15 residues long. The CDR3 sequence is CASSLGFGGNAEAFF. CDR3 DNA: TGCGCCAGCAGCTTGGGGTTCGGGGGAAACGCTGAAGCTTTCTTT.

This clone was seen only a few times. The chain couples TRBV4-2 to TRBJ2-7, with D possibly being TRBD1 or TRBD2 (5 bases each). The germline gives CDR1 LGHNA, CDR2 YNFKEQ. The CDR3 is 15 amino acids. Trimming took 4 bases from V and 2 from J, leaving 15 bases between them. In DNA, the CDR3 is TGTGCCAGCAGCCCGTCTGGGGGAGCGGCCTACGAGCAGTACTTC. Its protein is CASSPSGGAAYEQYF.

This sequence joins TRBV27 and TRBJ1-1; maybe TRBD1 (6 bases). The CDR3 sequence is 14 residues long. The V gene lost 0 bases and the J gene lost 7 bases, with 12 bases spanning the gap. CDR1 MNHEY and CDR2 SMNVEV come from the germline V gene (reference sequence). The CDR3 loop reads CASSLSRGGGEAFF. CDR3 sequence (DNA): TGTGCCAGCAGTTTATCGAGGGGGGGCGGTGAAGCTTTCTTT.

The chain links TRBV7-8 to TRBJ2-4; a possible D gene is TRBD2 (5 bases). V was trimmed by 1 base and J by 3 bases, leaving 19 bases between them. The germline V gene has CDR1 SGHVS and CDR2 FQNEAQ. This CDR3 contains 18 residues. CDR3 residues: CASSLVGGAPLGKNIQYF. In nucleotides, the CDR3 is TGTGCCAGCAGCTTAGTAGGAGGAGCGCCCCTAGGCAAAAACATTCAGTACTTC. Full variable domain (outside the CDR3, taken from reference TRBV7-8 and TRBJ2-4): GAGVSQSPRYKVAKRGQDVALRCDPISGHVSLFWYQQALGQGPEFLTYFQNEAQLDKSGLPSDRFFAERPEGSVSTLKIQRTQQEDSAVYLCASSLVGGAPLGKNIQYFGAGTRLSVL.